This TCR beta chain was captured in a study of cytomegalovirus exposure and HLA in healthy donors. Across the study: Earlier, 150 million to 200 million T cells were analyzed, and fewer than 120 million unique TCR beta sequences were found among them.

The V and J ends lost 0 bases and 1 base, in that order; junction bases with no gene match: 4. This CDR3 region has 16 residues. CDR1 is LGHNA, CDR2 YSLEER, per germline. Both 60 Vbeta primers and 13 Jbeta primers went into the PCR. Profiled with immunoSEQ multiplex PCR; TCRdb holds only in-frame clones, not every one. Altogether approximately 150,000 clones are present, over 75% being singletons, with the ten largest covering less than 3%. This clone was seen a single time. Antigen unknown. Whole-study results and caveats: Rarity marked most TCR sequences, yet some public TCRs occurred in many donors. An analysis done earlier found most TCR beta V segments productive about 87% or about 30% of the time.

The sequencing input was PBMCs. The clonotype comes from a male donor in good health and CMV-seronegative. The chain employs TRBV4-3 and TRBJ2-5; TRBD2 matches at 8 bases. DNA of the CDR3: TGCGCCAGCAGCCAAGACTATCTAGCGGGCCAAGAGACCCAGTACTTC. This sequence encodes CASSQDYLAGQETQYF.